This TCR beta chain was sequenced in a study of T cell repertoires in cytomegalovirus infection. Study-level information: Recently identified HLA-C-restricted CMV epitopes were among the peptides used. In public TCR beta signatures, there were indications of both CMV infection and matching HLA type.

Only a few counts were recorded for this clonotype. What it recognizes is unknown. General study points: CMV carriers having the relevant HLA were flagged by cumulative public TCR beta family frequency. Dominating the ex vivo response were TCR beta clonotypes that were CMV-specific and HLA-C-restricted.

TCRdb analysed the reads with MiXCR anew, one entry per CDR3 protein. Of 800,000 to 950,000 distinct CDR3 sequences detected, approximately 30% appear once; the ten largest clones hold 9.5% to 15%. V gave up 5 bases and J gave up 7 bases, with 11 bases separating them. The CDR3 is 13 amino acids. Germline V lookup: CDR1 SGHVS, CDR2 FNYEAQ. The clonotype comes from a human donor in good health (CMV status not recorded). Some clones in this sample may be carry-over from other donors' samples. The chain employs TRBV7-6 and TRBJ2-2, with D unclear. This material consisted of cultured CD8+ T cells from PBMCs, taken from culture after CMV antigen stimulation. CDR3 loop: CASSQLANGELFF. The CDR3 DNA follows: TGTGCCAGCAGCCAGTTGGCAAACGGGGAGCTGTTTTTT.